Following are 31 T cell receptor beta chains from one sample sequenced in a study of T cells in Graves' hyperthyroidism and ophthalmopathy. From RNA transcripts, TCR beta CDR3 regions were amplified. HTBI primers were used for first-round RT-PCR of the TCR CDR3. TCRdb passed the multiplex PCR reads through MiXCR, listing each CDR3 protein once. The sample holds some 620,000 distinct CDR3 sequences, 15% to 20% seen once. Sequenced: blood. The receptors were sampled from a woman aged 30 to 39 with Graves' hyperthyroidism.

This rearrangement joins TRBV19 to TRBJ1-3, with D unclear. The germline V gene has CDR1 LNHDA and CDR2 SQIVND (reference sequence). This CDR3 comprises 14 residues. V dropped 2 bases and J dropped 1 base, with 6 bases sitting between them. For the CDR3, the DNA is TGTGCCAGTAGTATACGGTCGTCTGGAAACACCATATATTTT. Translating gives CASSIRSSGNTIYF.

This clonotype was counted at least ten times. The chain links TRBV2 to TRBJ1-4; 8 bases are a match to TRBD1. Germline CDR1 SNHLY, CDR2 FYNNEI. There are 15 residues in the CDR3. J gave up 8 bases and V 9 bases, and 14 bases lay outside the gene matches. CDR3 amino acids: CASESGGAKGEKLFF. The DNA for the CDR3 is TGTGCCAGTGAGTCAGGGGGCGCAAAGGGAGAAAAACTGTTTTTT.

There are a few counts of this clonotype. CDR3 DNA sequence: TGCAGTGCCCCCCGTAGGGGAAGGACAGATACGCAGTATTTT. Translated: CSAPRRGRTDTQYF. V gene TRBV20-1 combines with J gene TRBJ2-3, with D possibly TRBD1 on 5 matching bases. CDR3 length equals 14 residues. V gave up 6 bases and J gave up 3 bases, with 16 bases separating them. CDR1 DFQATT and CDR2 SNEGSKA come from the germline V gene (reference sequence).

The table lists this clonotype with a few counts. The chain has TRBV18 and TRBJ2-5; TRBD1 agrees at 7 bases. This CDR3 comprises 15 residues. CDR1 and CDR2 from the germline V gene are KGHSH and LQKENI. V lost 6 bases, J lost 0 bases, and 7 bases stayed unmatched. CDR3 sequence (DNA): TGTGCCAGCTCCTACCAACAGGGGTACCAAGAGACCCAGTACTTC. Encoded protein: CASSYQQGYQETQYF.

The chain employs TRBV7-3 and TRBJ2-1, with 7 bases that match TRBD1. Germline loops: CDR1 SGHTA, CDR2 FQGTGA. The CDR3 contains 14 residues. V was pared by 5 bases and J by 6 bases, with 7 bases of the junction left unmatched. CDR3 coding DNA: TGTGCCAGCAGCGGCCGGGACAGCTCCAATGAGCAGTTCTTC. Protein product: CASSGRDSSNEQFF.

The V and J genes are TRBV7-2 and TRBJ1-6; 9 nucleotides agree with TRBD1. The CDR3 totals 15 residues. CDR1 is SGHTA, CDR2 FQGNSA, per germline. J was trimmed by 5 bases and V by 7 bases; bases with no gene match: 6. Here the CDR3 DNA reads TGTGCCAGCACTCGACAGGGGGTTCATAATTCACCCCTCCACTTT. As protein: CASTRQGVHNSPLHF.

The count of this clonotype is one. The chain links TRBV19 to TRBJ2-7, with a possible D match to TRBD1 (6 bases). The CDR3 spans 16 residues. Trimming cost V 5 bases and J 1 base, with 18 bases left between them. Germline-derived CDR1 and CDR2 are LNHDA and SQIVND (reference sequence). This CDR3 reads CASSLFSRGNSYEQYF. Here the CDR3 DNA reads TGTGCCAGTAGTCTATTTTCCAGGGGCAATTCCTACGAGCAGTACTTC.

V gene TRBV6-6 combines with J gene TRBJ1-6; possibly TRBD1 for D (6 bases). CDR1 is MNHNY, CDR2 SVGAGI, per germline (reference sequence). This CDR3 comprises 17 residues. Deletions cut 0 bases from V and 5 bases from J, with 14 bases between. This CDR3 reads CASSYSWGHSHNSPLHF. DNA of the CDR3: TGTGCCAGCAGTTACTCCTGGGGGCACAGCCATAATTCACCCCTCCACTTT.

The rearrangement links TRBV2 to TRBJ2-5; D uncertain. The ends were cut back, 10 bases at V and 0 bases at J, with 21 bases in the middle. The length of the CDR3 is 16 residues. In germline, CDR1 is SNHLY, CDR2 FYNNEI. This chain's CDR3 is CATSAGRSPYQETQYF. The CDR3 coding sequence is TGTGCCACCTCCGCCGGCAGAAGTCCGTACCAAGAGACCCAGTACTTC.

The gene calls are TRBV7-9 and TRBJ1-2; 9 bases fit TRBD1. V lost 6 bases and J lost 4; bases outside the gene matches: 9. The CDR3 has 15 amino acids. In germline, CDR1 is SEHNR, CDR2 FQNEAQ (reference sequence). The CDR3 reads CASSSTGGRIYGYTF. The CDR3 DNA reads TGTGCCAGCAGTTCTACAGGGGGCAGGATCTATGGCTACACCTTC.

This clonotype turned up a few times. Here the CDR3 reads CSVGVRGYEQYF. The CDR3, as DNA: TGCAGCGTTGGAGTCAGGGGCTACGAGCAGTACTTC. The chain carries TRBV29-1 and TRBJ2-7, with a tentative D call TRBD1 (6 bases). Germline loops: CDR1 SQVTM, CDR2 ANQGSEA. This CDR3 contains 12 residues. Between the trimmed V and J ends, which lost 4 bases and 3 bases, there was a span of 10 bases.

This chain links TRBV5-1 with TRBJ2-1, with D perhaps TRBD2 (6 bases). V lost 4 bases to trimming and J lost 0 bases, with 11 bases between them. Germline V gene lookup returns CDR1 SGHRS and CDR2 YFSETQ. The CDR3 extends over 15 amino acids. The CDR3 nucleotides are TGCGCCAGCAGCCCCTCTAGCGCCTCCTACAATGAGCAGTTCTTC. This codes for CASSPSSASYNEQFF.

This clonotype was picked up many times. The chain couples TRBV28 to TRBJ2-1; TRBD2 aligns across 15 bases. Germline CDR1 reads MDHEN; CDR2 reads SYDVKM. The CDR3 runs 17 residues. The V and J ends lost 3 bases and 7 bases, in that order; junction bases with no gene match: 7. The CDR3 bases are TGTGCCAGCAGTTTTACGGGGACTAGCGGGAGGCAAAATGAGCAGTTCTTC. Protein sequence: CASSFTGTSGRQNEQFF. Complete variable domain (other parts from reference TRBV28 and TRBJ2-1): DVKVTQSSRYLVKRTGEKVFLECVQDMDHENMFWYRQDPGLGLRLIYFSYDVKMKEKGDIPEGYSVSREKKERFSLILESASTNQTSMYLCASSFTGTSGRQNEQFFGPGTRLTVL.

About this clonotype itself: This may be a read error: a much more frequent sequence differs by one nucleotide. The gene calls are TRBV6-5 and TRBJ2-1, with a weak D call TRBD2 (6 bases). CDR3 length equals 15 residues. The germline V gene encodes CDR1 MNHEY and CDR2 SVGAGI. DNA of the CDR3: TGTGCCAGCAGTTACAGACTAACTAGCTACAATGGGCAGTTCTTC. It yields the protein CASSYRLTSYNGQFF.

This clonotype was seen only a few times. V is TRBV15 and J is TRBJ2-3, with TRBD2 matching over 12 bases. The CDR3 totals 20 residues. CDR1 and CDR2 from the germline V gene are LNHNV and YYDKDF (reference sequence). The V gene end was trimmed by 0 bases and the J gene end by 0 bases; junction bases not matched to a gene: 10. DNA of the CDR3: TGTGCCACCAGCAGAGAGGGTCTAGCGGGAGGGACTACAAGCACAGATACGCAGTATTTT. This codes for CATSREGLAGGTTSTDTQYF.

The chain links TRBV24-1 to TRBJ1-5, with a weak D call TRBD1 (6 bases). Germline CDR1 reads KGHDR; CDR2 reads SFDVKD. Trimming removed 5 bases at V and 8 bases at J, with 12 bases between. CDR3 length: 13 residues. CDR3 residues: CATSGGGWKPQHF. CDR3 in DNA: TGTGCCACCAGTGGGGGGGGCTGGAAGCCCCAGCATTTT.

This clonotype came up many times. The chain employs TRBV28 and TRBJ2-7; D gene unclear. The germline CDR1 and CDR2 sequences are MDHEN and SYDVKM. The CDR3 spans 13 residues. Trimming took off 6 bases at V and 0 bases at J, with 9 bases between the two ends. CDR3 loop: CASRSRISYEQYF. The CDR3 DNA is TGTGCCAGCAGGTCCAGGATCTCCTACGAGCAGTACTTC. Full variable domain (outside the CDR3, taken from reference TRBV28 and TRBJ2-7): DVKVTQSSRYLVKRTGEKVFLECVQDMDHENMFWYRQDPGLGLRLIYFSYDVKMKEKGDIPEGYSVSREKKERFSLILESASTNQTSMYLCASRSRISYEQYFGPGTRLTVT.

This clonotype turned up a few times. The chain uses TRBV28 and TRBJ1-6; D is possibly TRBD1 (5 bases). Germline V gives CDR1 MDHEN, CDR2 SYDVKM. The CDR3 extends over 16 amino acids. Trimming removed 4 bases at V and 10 bases at J, with 20 bases between. Here the CDR3 reads CASSYLSRDQRSPLHF. CDR3 bases: TGTGCCAGCAGTTACCTCAGCAGGGACCAACGGTCACCCCTCCACTTT.

The table lists this clonotype with many counts. The chain employs TRBV28 and TRBJ2-4, with 8 bases lining up with TRBD1. The V gene end was trimmed by 5 bases and the J gene end by 0 bases; junction bases not matched to a gene: 6. The germline gives CDR1 MDHEN, CDR2 SYDVKM. The CDR3 is 16 residues long. CDR3 bases: TGTGCCAGCAGTCAGACAGGGGAGATAGCCAAAAACATTCAGTACTTC. Its translation: CASSQTGEIAKNIQYF. The full variable domain, its missing parts supplied by reference TRBV28 and TRBJ2-4, is DVKVTQSSRYLVKRTGEKVFLECVQDMDHENMFWYRQDPGLGLRLIYFSYDVKMKEKGDIPEGYSVSREKKERFSLILESASTNQTSMYLCASSQTGEIAKNIQYFGAGTRLSVL.

This clonotype was recorded a few times. The chain joins TRBV27 to TRBJ2-2; maybe TRBD1 (6 bases). This CDR3 has 14 amino acids. Germline CDR1 reads MNHEY; CDR2 reads SMNVEV (reference sequence). V was trimmed by 1 base and J by 6 bases, leaving 9 bases between them. DNA of the CDR3: TGTGCCAGCAGTTTATACAGGGTTGCCGGGGAGCTGTTTTTT. This encodes CASSLYRVAGELFF.

This chain uses TRBV11-2 with TRBJ1-2, with TRBD1 as a possible D gene (5 bases). Germline V gene data show CDR1 as SGHAT and CDR2 as FQNNGV. The CDR3 contains 16 residues. V was clipped by 5 bases and J by 2 bases, with 18 bases between them. DNA for the CDR3: TGTGCCAGCAGCAGGGGTCGCGTGTTAACCAACTATGGCTACACCTTC. Translation: CASSRGRVLTNYGYTF.

The chain combines TRBV12-3 or TRBV12-4 with TRBJ2-3; no clear D. Trimming removed 3 bases from V and 5 bases from J, with 9 bases in between. The CDR3 has 13 amino acids. The DNA of the CDR3 is TGTGCCAGCAGTTTGCAAATGGGAGATACGCAGTATTTT. This encodes CASSLQMGDTQYF.

This clonotype was seen repeatedly, ten times or more. V gene TRBV28 combines with J gene TRBJ2-7; a weak D match, TRBD2 (5 bases). There are 12 residues in the CDR3. Germline V lookup: CDR1 MDHEN, CDR2 SYDVKM. Deletions cut 2 bases from V and 7 bases from J, with 9 bases between. The CDR3 spells CASSLGLTEQYF. CDR3 nucleotide sequence: TGTGCCAGCAGTTTAGGACTTACAGAGCAGTACTTC.

In this sample, this clonotype turned up many times. V gene TRBV7-9 combines with J gene TRBJ2-7; D ambiguous. Looked up from germline, CDR1 is SEHNR and CDR2 is FQNEAQ (reference sequence). Trimming took off 1 base at V and 3 bases at J, with 7 bases between the two ends. There are 13 residues in the CDR3. The CDR3 region is CASSLDSNYEQYF. The CDR3 bases are TGTGCCAGCAGCTTAGACTCGAACTACGAGCAGTACTTC.

A word on this clonotype: One junction end does not reproduce the germline sequence, and a read error may be involved. The J gene is TRBJ2-1, the V gene TRBV12-3 or TRBV12-4; TRBD2 agrees at 9 bases. This CDR3 is built from 16 residues. The CDR3 coding sequence is TGTGCCAGCAGTGACCGTTGGACTAGCGACTACAATGAGCGGTTCTTC. Translated: CASSDRWTSDYNERFF.

This clonotype occurred many times. This sequence joins TRBV6-1 and TRBJ2-7; tentative D call: TRBD1 (6 bases). CDR1 is MNHNS, CDR2 SASEGT, per germline. With 2 bases removed from V and 4 bases from J, the gap between germline ends came to 15 bases. The CDR3 is made up of 15 amino acids. CDR3 protein: CASSERETGFYEQYF. The CDR3, as DNA: TGTGCCAGCAGTGAAAGAGAGACAGGTTTTTACGAGCAGTACTTC.

This clonotype occurred a few times. The chain combines TRBV28 with TRBJ1-2; D is possibly TRBD1 (5 bases). Per the germline V gene, CDR1 is MDHEN and CDR2 is SYDVKM. The ends were cut back, 4 bases at V and 2 bases at J, with 8 bases in the middle. CDR3 length equals 13 residues. CDR3 bases: TGTGCCAGCAGTTACAGGTTGAACTATGGCTACACCTTC. Its protein is CASSYRLNYGYTF.

The sample holds many counts of this clonotype. This rearrangement joins TRBV6-5 to TRBJ1-4; unclear D gene. V gave up 4 bases and J gave up 5 bases, with 5 bases separating them. The V gene's germline CDR1 is MNHEY and CDR2 SVGAGI. The CDR3 covers 12 residues. CDR3 region: CASSFLNEKLFF. CDR3 nucleotide sequence: TGTGCCAGCAGTTTTCTGAATGAAAAACTGTTTTTT.

The genes are TRBV11-3 and TRBJ1-1; D call uncertain. CDR3 length: 11 residues. Trimming removed 1 base from V and 10 bases from J, with 7 bases in between. Germline CDR1 is SGHNT and CDR2 is YENEEA. CDR3 bases: TGTGCCAGCAGCTTAGGGGAGACAGCTTTCTTT. This sequence encodes CASSLGETAFF.

The chain recombines TRBV27 with TRBJ1-6; tentatively, D is TRBD1 (5 bases). The V end lost 5 bases, the J end lost 5 bases, and 13 bases lay between the germline ends. CDR1 MNHEY and CDR2 SMNVEV come from the germline V gene (reference sequence). The CDR3 runs to 15 residues. Here the CDR3 reads CASSLGHIHNSPLHF. CDR3 bases: TGTGCCAGCAGTCTCGGACACATTCATAATTCACCCCTCCACTTT.

This rearrangement joins TRBV4-1 to TRBJ2-7, with TRBD1 matching 10 bases. The CDR3 spans 16 residues. Germline assignment: CDR1 MGHRA and CDR2 YSYEKL. Trimming removed 1 base from V and 4 bases from J; junction bases left unmatched: 7. This CDR3 reads CASSQVWGQGIYEQYF. The DNA for the CDR3 is TGCGCCAGCAGCCAAGTATGGGGACAGGGGATATACGAGCAGTACTTC.